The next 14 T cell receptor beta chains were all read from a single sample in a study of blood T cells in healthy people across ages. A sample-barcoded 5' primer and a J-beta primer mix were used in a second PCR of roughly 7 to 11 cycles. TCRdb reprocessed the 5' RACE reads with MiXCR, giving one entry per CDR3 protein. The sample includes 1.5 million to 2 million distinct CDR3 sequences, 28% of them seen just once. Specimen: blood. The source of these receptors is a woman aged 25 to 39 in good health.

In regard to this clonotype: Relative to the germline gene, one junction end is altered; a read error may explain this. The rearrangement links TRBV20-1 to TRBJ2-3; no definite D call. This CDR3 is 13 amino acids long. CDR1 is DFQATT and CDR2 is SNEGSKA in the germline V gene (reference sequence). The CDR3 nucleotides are TGCAGTGCTATAAGTGACGGCACAGATGCGCAGTATTTT. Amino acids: CSAISDGTDAQYF.

The CDR3 nucleotides are TGTGCCAGCAGCCAGACAGGGAGAAATGAAAAACTGTTTTTT. It encodes CASSQTGRNEKLFF. The V and J genes are TRBV6-6 and TRBJ1-4, with TRBD1 identical over 7 bases. The CDR3 has 14 residues. After removal of 6 bases from V and 5 bases from J, the junction contained 6 bases not matched to a gene. CDR1 is MNHNY, CDR2 SVGAGI, per germline (reference sequence).

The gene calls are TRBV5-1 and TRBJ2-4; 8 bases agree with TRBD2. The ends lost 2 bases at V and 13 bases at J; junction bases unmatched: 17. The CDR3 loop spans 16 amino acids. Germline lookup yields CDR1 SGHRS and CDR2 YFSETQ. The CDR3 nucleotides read TGCGCCAGCAGCTTCGCTACTATGCGGGGGGCAAGGGAGCAGTACTTC. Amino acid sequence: CASSFATMRGAREQYF.

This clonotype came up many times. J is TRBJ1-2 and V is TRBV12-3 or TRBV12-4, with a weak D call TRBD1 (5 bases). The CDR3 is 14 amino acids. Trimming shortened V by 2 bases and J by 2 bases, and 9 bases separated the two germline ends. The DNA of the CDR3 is TGTGCCAGCAGTTTAAGTCCAGGGAACTATGGCTACACCTTC. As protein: CASSLSPGNYGYTF.

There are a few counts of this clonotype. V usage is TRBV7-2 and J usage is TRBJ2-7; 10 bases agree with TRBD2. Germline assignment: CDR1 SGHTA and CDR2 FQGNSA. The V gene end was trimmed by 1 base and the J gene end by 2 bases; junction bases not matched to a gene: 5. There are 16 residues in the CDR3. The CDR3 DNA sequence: TGTGCCAGCAGCTTAGGTCCAGCGGGAGGGCCCTACGAGCAGTACTTC. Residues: CASSLGPAGGPYEQYF.

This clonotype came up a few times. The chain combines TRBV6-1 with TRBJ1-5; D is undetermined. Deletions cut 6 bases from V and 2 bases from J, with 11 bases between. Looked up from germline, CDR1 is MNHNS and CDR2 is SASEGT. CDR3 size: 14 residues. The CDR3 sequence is CASRALLGNQPQHF. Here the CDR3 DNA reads TGTGCCAGCAGAGCTCTGCTGGGCAATCAGCCCCAGCATTTT.

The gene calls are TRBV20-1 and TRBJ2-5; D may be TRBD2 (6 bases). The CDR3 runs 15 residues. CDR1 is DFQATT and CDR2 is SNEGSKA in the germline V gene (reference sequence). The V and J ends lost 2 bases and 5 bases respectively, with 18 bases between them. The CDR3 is CSARLPGSGIETQYF. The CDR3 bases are TGCAGTGCTAGACTGCCCGGGAGTGGTATCGAGACCCAGTACTTC.

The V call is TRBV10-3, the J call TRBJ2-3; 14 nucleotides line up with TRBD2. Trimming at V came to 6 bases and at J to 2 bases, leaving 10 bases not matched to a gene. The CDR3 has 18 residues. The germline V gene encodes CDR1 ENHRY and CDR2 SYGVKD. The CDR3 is CAIRDPGLAGEHTDTQYF. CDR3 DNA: TGTGCCATCAGGGACCCGGGACTAGCGGGAGAACACACAGATACGCAGTATTTT.

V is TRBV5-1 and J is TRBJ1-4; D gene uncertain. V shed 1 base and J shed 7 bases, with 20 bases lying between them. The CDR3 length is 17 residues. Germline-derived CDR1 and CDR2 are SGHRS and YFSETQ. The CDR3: CASSLSGGFLLSEKLFF. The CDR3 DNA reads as TGCGCCAGCAGCTTGTCAGGAGGGTTCCTCCTTAGTGAAAAACTGTTTTTT.

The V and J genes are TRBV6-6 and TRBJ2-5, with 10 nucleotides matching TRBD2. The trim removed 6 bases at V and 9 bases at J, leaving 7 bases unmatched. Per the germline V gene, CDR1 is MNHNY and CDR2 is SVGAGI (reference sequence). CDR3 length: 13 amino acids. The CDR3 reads CASSLAGALSQYF. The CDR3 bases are TGTGCCAGCAGCCTAGCGGGGGCCCTCTCCCAGTACTTC.

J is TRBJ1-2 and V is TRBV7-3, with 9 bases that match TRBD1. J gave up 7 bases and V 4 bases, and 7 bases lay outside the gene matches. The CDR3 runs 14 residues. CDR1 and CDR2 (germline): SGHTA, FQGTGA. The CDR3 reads CASSSGQGGGGYTF. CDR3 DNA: TGTGCCAGCAGCTCGGGACAGGGAGGCGGTGGCTACACCTTC.

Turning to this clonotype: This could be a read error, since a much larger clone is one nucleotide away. As DNA, the CDR3 is TGTGCCAGCAGCTTAGGGGGCGGGGTCAGCTCCTACGGGCAGTACTTC. It translates to CASSLGGGVSSYGQYF. The rearrangement joins TRBV7-2 to TRBJ2-7; a weak D match, TRBD2 (6 bases). CDR1 is SGHTA and CDR2 is FQGNSA in the germline V gene. CDR3 length: 16 amino acids.

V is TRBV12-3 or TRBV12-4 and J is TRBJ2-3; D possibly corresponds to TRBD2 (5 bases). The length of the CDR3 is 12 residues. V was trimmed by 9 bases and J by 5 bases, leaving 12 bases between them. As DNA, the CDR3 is TGTGCCAGTTCCTGGGAGATAGATACGCAGTATTTT. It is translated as CASSWEIDTQYF.

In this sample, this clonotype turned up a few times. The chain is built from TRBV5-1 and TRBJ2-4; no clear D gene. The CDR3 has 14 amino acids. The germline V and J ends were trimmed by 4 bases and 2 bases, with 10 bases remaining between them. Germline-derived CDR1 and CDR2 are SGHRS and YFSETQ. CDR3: CASSHSSTKNIQYF. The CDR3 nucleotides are TGCGCCAGCAGCCACAGCTCTACCAAAAACATTCAGTACTTC.